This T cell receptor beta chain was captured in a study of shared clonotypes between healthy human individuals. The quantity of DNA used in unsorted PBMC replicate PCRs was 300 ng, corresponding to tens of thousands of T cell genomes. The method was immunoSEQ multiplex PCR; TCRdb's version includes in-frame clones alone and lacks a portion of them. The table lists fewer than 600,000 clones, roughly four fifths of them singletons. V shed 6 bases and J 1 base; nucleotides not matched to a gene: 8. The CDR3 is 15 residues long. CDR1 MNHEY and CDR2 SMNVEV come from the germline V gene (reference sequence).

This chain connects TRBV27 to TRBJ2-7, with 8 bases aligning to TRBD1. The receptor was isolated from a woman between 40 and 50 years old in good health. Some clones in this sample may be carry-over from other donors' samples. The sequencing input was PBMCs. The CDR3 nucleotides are TGTGCCAGCAGGAAACAGGGGGGCTCTTCCTACGAGCAGTACTTC. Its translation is CASRKQGGSSYEQYF.